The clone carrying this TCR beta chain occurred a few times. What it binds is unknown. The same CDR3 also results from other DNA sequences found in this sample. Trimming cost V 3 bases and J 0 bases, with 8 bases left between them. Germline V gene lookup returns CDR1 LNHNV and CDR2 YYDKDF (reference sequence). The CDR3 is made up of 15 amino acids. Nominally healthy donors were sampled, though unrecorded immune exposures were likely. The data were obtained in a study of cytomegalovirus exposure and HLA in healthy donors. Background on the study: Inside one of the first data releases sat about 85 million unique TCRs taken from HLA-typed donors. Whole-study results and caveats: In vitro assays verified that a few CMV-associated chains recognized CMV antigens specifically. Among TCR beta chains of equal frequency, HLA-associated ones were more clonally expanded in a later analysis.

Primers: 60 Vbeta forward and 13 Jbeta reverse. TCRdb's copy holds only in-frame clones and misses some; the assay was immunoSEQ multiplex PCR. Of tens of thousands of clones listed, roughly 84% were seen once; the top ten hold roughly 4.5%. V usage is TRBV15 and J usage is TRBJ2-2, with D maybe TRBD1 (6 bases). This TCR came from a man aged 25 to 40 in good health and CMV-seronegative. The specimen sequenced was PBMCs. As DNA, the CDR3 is TGTGCCACCAGCAGCGGGACACCGAACACCGGGGAGCTGTTTTTT. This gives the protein CATSSGTPNTGELFF.